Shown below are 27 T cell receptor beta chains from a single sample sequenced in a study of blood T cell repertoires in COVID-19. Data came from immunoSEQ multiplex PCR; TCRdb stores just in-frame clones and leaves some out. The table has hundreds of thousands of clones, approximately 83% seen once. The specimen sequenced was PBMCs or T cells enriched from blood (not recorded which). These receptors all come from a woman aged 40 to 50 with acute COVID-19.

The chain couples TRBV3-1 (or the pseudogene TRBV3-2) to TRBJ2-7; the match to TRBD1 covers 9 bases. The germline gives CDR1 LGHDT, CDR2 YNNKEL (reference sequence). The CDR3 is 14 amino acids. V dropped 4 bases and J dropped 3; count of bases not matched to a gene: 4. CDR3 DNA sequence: TGTGCCAGCAGCCGGGGGACAGGGAACTACGAGCAGTACTTC. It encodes CASSRGTGNYEQYF.

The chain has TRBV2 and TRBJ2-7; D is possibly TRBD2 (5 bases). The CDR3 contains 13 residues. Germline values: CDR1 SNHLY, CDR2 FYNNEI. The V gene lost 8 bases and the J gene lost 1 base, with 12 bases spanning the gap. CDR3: CASGSFGSYEQYF. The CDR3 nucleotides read TGTGCCAGCGGGAGTTTTGGGTCCTACGAGCAGTACTTC. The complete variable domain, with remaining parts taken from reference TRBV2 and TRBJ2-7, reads EPEVTQTPSHQVTQMGQEVILRCVPISNHLYFYWYRQILGQKVEFLVSFYNNEISEKSEIFDDQFSVERPDGSNFTLKIRSTKLEDSAMYFCASGSFGSYEQYFGPGTRLTVT.

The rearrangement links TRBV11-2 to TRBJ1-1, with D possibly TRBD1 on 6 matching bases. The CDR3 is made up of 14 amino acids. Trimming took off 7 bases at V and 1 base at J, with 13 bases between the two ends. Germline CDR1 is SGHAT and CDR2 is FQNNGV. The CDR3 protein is CASTKQGSNTEAFF. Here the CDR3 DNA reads TGTGCCAGCACCAAACAGGGTTCGAACACTGAAGCTTTCTTT.

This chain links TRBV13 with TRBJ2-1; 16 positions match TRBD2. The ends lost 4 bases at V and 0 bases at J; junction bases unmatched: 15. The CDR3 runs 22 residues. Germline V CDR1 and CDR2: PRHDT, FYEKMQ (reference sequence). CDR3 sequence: CASSSGPGLAGGLLSSYNEQFF. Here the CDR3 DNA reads TGTGCCAGCAGCTCCGGACCGGGACTAGCGGGAGGGCTACTGAGCTCCTACAATGAGCAGTTCTTC.

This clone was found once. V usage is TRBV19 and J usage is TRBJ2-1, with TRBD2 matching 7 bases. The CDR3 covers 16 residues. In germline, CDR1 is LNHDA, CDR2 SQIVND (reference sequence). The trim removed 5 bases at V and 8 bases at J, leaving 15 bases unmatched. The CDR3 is CASSLLAGRPRDEQFF. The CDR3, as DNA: TGTGCCAGTAGTCTCTTAGCGGGTCGTCCCCGGGATGAGCAGTTCTTC. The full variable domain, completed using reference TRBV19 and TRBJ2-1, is DGGITQSPKYLFRKEGQNVTLSCEQNLNHDAMYWYRQDPGQGLRLIYYSQIVNDFQKGDIAEGYSVSREKKESFPLTVTSAQKNPTAFYLCASSLLAGRPRDEQFFGPGTRLTVL.

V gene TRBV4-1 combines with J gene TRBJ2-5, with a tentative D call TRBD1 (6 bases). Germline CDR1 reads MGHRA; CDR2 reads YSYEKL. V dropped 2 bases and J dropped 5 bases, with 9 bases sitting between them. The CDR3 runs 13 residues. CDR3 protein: CASSQTQGETQYF. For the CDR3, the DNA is TGCGCCAGCAGCCAAACCCAGGGGGAGACCCAGTACTTC.

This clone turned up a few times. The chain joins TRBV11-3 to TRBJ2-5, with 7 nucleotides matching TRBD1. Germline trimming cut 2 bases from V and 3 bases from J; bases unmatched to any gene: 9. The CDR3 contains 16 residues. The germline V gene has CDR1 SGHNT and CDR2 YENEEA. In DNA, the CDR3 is TGTGCCAGCAGCTTATCCAGGGGGACCATAGAAGAGACCCAGTACTTC. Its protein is CASSLSRGTIEETQYF.

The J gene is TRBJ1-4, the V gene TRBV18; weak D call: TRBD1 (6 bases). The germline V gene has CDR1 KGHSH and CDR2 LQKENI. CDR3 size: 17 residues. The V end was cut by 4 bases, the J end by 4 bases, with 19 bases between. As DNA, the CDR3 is TGTGCCAGCTCACTAAACAGGGCCCCACCAAATAATGAAAAACTGTTTTTT. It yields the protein CASSLNRAPPNNEKLFF.

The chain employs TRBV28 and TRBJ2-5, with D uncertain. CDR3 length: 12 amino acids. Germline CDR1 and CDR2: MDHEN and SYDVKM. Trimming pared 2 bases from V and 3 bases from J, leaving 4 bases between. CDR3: CASSLVEETQYF. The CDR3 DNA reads TGTGCCAGCAGTTTAGTCGAAGAGACCCAGTACTTC.

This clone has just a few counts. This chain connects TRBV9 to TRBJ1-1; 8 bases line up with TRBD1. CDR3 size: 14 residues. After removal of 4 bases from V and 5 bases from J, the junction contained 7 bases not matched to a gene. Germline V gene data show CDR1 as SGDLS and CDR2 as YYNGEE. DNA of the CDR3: TGTGCCAGCAGCTCCCCACAGGGGGATACTGAAGCTTTCTTT. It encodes CASSSPQGDTEAFF.

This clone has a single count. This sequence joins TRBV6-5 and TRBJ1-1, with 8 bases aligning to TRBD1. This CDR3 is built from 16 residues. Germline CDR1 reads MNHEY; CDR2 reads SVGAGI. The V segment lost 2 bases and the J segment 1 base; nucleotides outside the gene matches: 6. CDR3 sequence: CASSYTRTGPNTEAFF. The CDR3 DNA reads TGTGCCAGCAGTTACACCCGGACAGGGCCGAACACTGAAGCTTTCTTT.

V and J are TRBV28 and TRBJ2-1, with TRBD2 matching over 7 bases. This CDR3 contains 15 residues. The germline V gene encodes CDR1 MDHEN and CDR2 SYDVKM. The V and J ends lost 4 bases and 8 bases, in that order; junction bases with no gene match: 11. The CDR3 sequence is CASSSSGWGGDEQFF. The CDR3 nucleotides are TGTGCCAGCAGTTCTAGCGGTTGGGGGGGGGATGAGCAGTTCTTC. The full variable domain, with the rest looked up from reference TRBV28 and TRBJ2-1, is DVKVTQSSRYLVKRTGEKVFLECVQDMDHENMFWYRQDPGLGLRLIYFSYDVKMKEKGDIPEGYSVSREKKERFSLILESASTNQTSMYLCASSSSGWGGDEQFFGPGTRLTVL.

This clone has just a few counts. The CDR3 loop reads CAISEGLETQYF. As DNA, the CDR3 is TGTGCCATCAGTGAGGGCCTAGAGACCCAGTACTTC. The J gene is TRBJ2-5, the V gene TRBV10-3; D is undetermined. Trimming took off 2 bases at V and 4 bases at J, with 5 bases between the two ends. This CDR3 has 12 residues. Germline CDR1 ENHRY, CDR2 SYGVKD.

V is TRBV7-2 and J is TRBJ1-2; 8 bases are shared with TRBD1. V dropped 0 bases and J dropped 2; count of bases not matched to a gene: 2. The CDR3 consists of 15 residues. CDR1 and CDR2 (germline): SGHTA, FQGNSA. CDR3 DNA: TGTGCCAGCAGCTTAGCCCGGACAGGGAACTATGGCTACACCTTC. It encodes CASSLARTGNYGYTF.

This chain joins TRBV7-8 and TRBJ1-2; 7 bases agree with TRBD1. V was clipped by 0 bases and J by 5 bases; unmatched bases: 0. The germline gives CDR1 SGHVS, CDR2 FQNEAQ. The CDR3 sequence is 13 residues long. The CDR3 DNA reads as TGTGCCAGCAGCTTAGCGGGACAGTATGGCTACACCTTC. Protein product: CASSLAGQYGYTF.

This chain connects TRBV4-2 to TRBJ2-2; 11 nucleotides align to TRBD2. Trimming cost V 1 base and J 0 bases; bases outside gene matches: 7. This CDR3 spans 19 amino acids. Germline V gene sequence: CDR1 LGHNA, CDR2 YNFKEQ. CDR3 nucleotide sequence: TGTGCCAGCAGCCAAGGACGACTGACTAGCGGGGCGAACACCGGGGAGCTGTTTTTT. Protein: CASSQGRLTSGANTGELFF.

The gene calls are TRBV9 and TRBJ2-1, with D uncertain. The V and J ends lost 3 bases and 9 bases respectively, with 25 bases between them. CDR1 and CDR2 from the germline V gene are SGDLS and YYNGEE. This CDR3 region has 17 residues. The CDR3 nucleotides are TGTGCCAGCAGCGCCCCCGCGAGTTTCGCGATTACCGTTGAGCAGTTCTTC. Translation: CASSAPASFAITVEQFF.

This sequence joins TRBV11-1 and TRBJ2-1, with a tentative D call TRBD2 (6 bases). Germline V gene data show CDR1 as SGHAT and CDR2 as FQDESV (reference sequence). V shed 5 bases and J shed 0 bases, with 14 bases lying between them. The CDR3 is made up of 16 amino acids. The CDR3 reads CASSLRSGNSYNEQFF. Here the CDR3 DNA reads TGTGCCAGCAGCCTACGTAGCGGAAACTCCTACAATGAGCAGTTCTTC.

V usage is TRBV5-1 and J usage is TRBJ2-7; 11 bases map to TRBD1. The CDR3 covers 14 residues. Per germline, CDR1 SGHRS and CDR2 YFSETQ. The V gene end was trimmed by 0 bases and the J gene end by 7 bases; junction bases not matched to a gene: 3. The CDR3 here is CASSLGGDRGEQYF. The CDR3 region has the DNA TGCGCCAGCAGCTTGGGAGGGGACAGGGGGGAGCAGTACTTC.

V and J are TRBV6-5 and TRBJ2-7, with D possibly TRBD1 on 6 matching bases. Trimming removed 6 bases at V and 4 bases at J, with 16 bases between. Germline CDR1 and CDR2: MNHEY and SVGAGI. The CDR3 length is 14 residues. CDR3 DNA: TGTGCCAGCAGGCCCAGGATTACAGGGTACGAGCAGTACTTC. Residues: CASRPRITGYEQYF.

Here the CDR3 DNA reads TGTGCCAGTAGTGTTATATCCCGGGACAGCCGTGGTGAGCAGTTCTTC. Translation: CASSVISRDSRGEQFF. The chain joins TRBV19 to TRBJ2-1; 7 bases are a match to TRBD1. Trimming at V came to 5 bases and at J to 9 bases, leaving 16 bases not matched to a gene. The length of the CDR3 is 16 residues. Germline loops: CDR1 LNHDA, CDR2 SQIVND (reference sequence).

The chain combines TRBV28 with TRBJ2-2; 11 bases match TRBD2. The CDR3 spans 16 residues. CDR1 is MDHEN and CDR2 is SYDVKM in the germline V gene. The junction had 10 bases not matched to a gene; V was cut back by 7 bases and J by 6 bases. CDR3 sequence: CASTPWASGRSGELFF. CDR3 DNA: TGTGCCAGCACCCCCTGGGCTAGCGGGAGGTCCGGGGAGCTGTTTTTT.

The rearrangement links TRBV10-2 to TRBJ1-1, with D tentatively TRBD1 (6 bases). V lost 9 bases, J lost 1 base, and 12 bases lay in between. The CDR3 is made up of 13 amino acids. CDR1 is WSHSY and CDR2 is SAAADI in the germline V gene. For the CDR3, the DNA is TGCGCCAGTTACAGGGACCCGAACACTGAAGCTTTCTTT. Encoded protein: CASYRDPNTEAFF.

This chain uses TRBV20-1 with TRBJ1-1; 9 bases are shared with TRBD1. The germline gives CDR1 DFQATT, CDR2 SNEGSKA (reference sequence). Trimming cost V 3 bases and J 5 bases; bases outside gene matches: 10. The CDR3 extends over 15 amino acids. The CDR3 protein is CSASPVQGAWTEAFF. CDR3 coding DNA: TGCAGTGCTAGTCCTGTACAGGGGGCTTGGACTGAAGCTTTCTTT.

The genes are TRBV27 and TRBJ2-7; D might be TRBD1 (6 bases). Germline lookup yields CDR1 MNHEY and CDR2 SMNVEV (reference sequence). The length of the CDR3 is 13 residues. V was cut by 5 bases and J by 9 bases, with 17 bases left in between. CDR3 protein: CASSLYRDTLQYF. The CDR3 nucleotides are TGTGCCAGCAGTCTATACCGGGACACCCTGCAGTACTTC.

In DNA form, the CDR3 reads TGTGCCACCAGTGATTCCGGGACACCCGTAGCTAATCAGTACTTC. Translation gives CATSDSGTPVANQYF. V usage is TRBV24-1 and J usage is TRBJ2-4; maybe TRBD1 (6 bases). This CDR3 is 15 amino acids long. The V and J ends lost 2 bases and 12 bases respectively, with 19 bases between them. Looked up from germline, CDR1 is KGHDR and CDR2 is SFDVKD.

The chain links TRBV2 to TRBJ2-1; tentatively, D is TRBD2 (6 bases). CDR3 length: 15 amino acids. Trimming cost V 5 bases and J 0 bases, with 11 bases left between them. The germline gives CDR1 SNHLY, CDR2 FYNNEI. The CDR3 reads CASSRWGDSYNEQFF. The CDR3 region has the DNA TGTGCCAGCAGTCGCTGGGGGGACTCCTACAATGAGCAGTTCTTC.